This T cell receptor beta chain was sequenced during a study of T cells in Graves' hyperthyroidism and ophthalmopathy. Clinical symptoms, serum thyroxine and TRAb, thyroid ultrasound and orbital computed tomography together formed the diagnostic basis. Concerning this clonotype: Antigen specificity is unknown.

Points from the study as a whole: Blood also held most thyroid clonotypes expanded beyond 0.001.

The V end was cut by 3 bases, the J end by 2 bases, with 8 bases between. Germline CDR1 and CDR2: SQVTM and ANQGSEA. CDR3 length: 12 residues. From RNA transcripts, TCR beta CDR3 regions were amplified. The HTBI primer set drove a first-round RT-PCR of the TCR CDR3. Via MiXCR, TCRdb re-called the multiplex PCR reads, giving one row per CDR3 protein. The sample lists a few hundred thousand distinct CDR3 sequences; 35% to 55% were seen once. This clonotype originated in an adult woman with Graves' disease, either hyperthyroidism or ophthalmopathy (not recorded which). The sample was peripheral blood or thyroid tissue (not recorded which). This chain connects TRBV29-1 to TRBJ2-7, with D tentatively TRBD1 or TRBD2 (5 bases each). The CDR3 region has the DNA TGCAGCGTTGATGGGGGTCCCTACGAGCAGTACTTC. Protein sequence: CSVDGGPYEQYF.